This T cell receptor beta chain was sequenced in a study of OX40 agonist ivuxolimab in advanced cancers. The germline gives CDR1 LNHDA, CDR2 SQIVND (reference sequence). Between the trimmed V and J ends, which lost 5 bases and 1 base, there was a span of 12 bases. This CDR3 contains 15 residues. Libraries were prepared by immunoSEQ multiplex PCR; TCRdb keeps only in-frame clonotypes and omits some of them. This table has roughly 45,000 clones, around 90% appearing once. The chain has TRBV19 and TRBJ2-1; D may correspond to TRBD1 or TRBD2 (5 bases each). The TCR comes from an adult with an advanced solid tumor such as melanoma, head and neck, liver or kidney cancer. The material was CD4+ or CD8+ T cells sorted from blood, obtained in a trial of the OX40 agonist ivuxolimab. The CDR3 loop reads CASSVGTGSYNEQFF. The CDR3 coding sequence is TGTGCCAGTAGTGTCGGGACGGGGTCCTACAATGAGCAGTTCTTC.